The 20 T cell receptor beta chains given below trace back to one sample, sequenced in a study of blood T cell repertoires in COVID-19. Produced via immunoSEQ multiplex PCR; TCRdb's table is partial and in-frame only. The sample holds 150,000 to 200,000 clones; about 86% are singletons and the top ten take roughly 7%. The sequenced material came from peripheral blood. All receptors come from a man aged 50-60 years with active or convalescent COVID-19.

V gene TRBV4-3 combines with J gene TRBJ2-1; tentatively, D is TRBD2 (6 bases). With 4 bases removed from V and 10 bases from J, the gap between germline ends came to 11 bases. The CDR3 is made up of 12 amino acids. Germline V lookup: CDR1 LGHNA, CDR2 YSLEER. The DNA of the CDR3 is TGCGCCAGCAGCCTAGAGGAGGGAGAGCAGTTCTTC. It translates to CASSLEEGEQFF.

This clone occurred once. The chain employs TRBV27 and TRBJ1-6; 7 positions agree with TRBD1. The CDR3 consists of 13 residues. Germline loops: CDR1 MNHEY, CDR2 SMNVEV (reference sequence). V shed 5 bases and J 7 bases; nucleotides not matched to a gene: 2. The chain's CDR3 is CASSMTGNSPLHF. The DNA of the CDR3 is TGTGCCAGCAGTATGACAGGGAATTCACCCCTCCACTTT.

The chain is built from TRBV5-1 and TRBJ2-2, with 8 bases lining up with TRBD1. The CDR3 consists of 16 residues. CDR1 is SGHRS, CDR2 YFSETQ, per germline. The trim removed 5 bases at V and 1 base at J, leaving 7 bases unmatched. CDR3 coding DNA: TGCGCCAGCAGGTCCTTCGGGACAGGGAACACCGGGGAGCTGTTTTTT. It translates to CASRSFGTGNTGELFF. The variable domain in full, completed from reference TRBV5-1 and TRBJ2-2, reads KAGVTQTPRYLIKTRGQQVTLSCSPISGHRSVSWYQQTPGQGLQFLFEYFSETQRNKGNFPGRFSGRQFSNSRSEMNVSTLELGDSALYLCASRSFGTGNTGELFFGEGSRLTVL.

The V gene is TRBV6-1, the J gene TRBJ2-7; 16 bases agree with TRBD2. CDR3 length equals 21 residues. Trimming at V came to 2 bases and at J to 7 bases, leaving 20 bases not matched to a gene. The germline V gene has CDR1 MNHNS and CDR2 SASEGT. This CDR3 reads CASSEFGAAGTSGRGKGEQYF. CDR3 bases: TGTGCCAGCAGTGAATTCGGGGCGGCCGGGACTAGCGGGAGGGGAAAAGGAGAGCAGTACTTC.

This clone occurred once. The chain is built from TRBV15 and TRBJ1-6; 8 bases are shared with TRBD1. V gave up 3 bases and J gave up 9 bases; unmatched junction bases: 4. CDR3 length: 14 amino acids. Germline CDR1 and CDR2: LNHNV and YYDKDF (reference sequence). The CDR3 DNA sequence: TGTGCCACCAGCAGGGACAGGGTGACTTCACCCCTCCACTTT. It specifies CATSRDRVTSPLHF.

The rearrangement links TRBV20-1 to TRBJ2-7; D may be TRBD1 (6 bases). Germline assignment: CDR1 DFQATT and CDR2 SNEGSKA (reference sequence). Trimming cost V 3 bases and J 5 bases, with 8 bases left between them. This CDR3 has 11 residues. The CDR3 here is CSASWGHEQYF. DNA for the CDR3: TGCAGTGCTAGTTGGGGGCACGAGCAGTACTTC.

The rearrangement uses TRBV24-1 and TRBJ2-3; no reliable D call. The ends were cut back, 2 bases at V and 3 bases at J, with 14 bases in the middle. This CDR3 spans 16 amino acids. CDR1 and CDR2 from the germline V gene are KGHDR and SFDVKD. CDR3 bases: TGTGCCACCAGTGATTCGGGTTCTGGATGGACAGATACGCAGTATTTT. Translation: CATSDSGSGWTDTQYF.

The J gene is TRBJ2-5, the V gene TRBV27, with D perhaps matching TRBD2 (6 bases). Germline CDR1 and CDR2: MNHEY and SMNVEV (reference sequence). The V end was cut by 5 bases, the J end by 5 bases, with 15 bases between. This CDR3 spans 14 amino acids. DNA for the CDR3: TGTGCCAGCAGTCGGAGGGGCCATCAGGAGACCCAGTACTTC. Its protein product is CASSRRGHQETQYF.

The chain joins TRBV2 to TRBJ1-4; D is uncertain. Germline loops: CDR1 SNHLY, CDR2 FYNNEI. The CDR3 has 13 amino acids. Trimming left V 2 bases short and J 6 bases short, with 7 bases between. The CDR3 sequence: CASSETADEKLFF. In nucleotides, the CDR3 is TGTGCCAGCAGTGAAACAGCGGATGAAAAACTGTTTTTT. Full variable domain (outside the CDR3, taken from reference TRBV2 and TRBJ1-4): EPEVTQTPSHQVTQMGQEVILRCVPISNHLYFYWYRQILGQKVEFLVSFYNNEISEKSEIFDDQFSVERPDGSNFTLKIRSTKLEDSAMYFCASSETADEKLFFGSGTQLSVL.

V and J are TRBV10-3 and TRBJ1-1, with 12 positions matching TRBD1. This CDR3 region has 16 residues. Per germline, CDR1 ENHRY and CDR2 SYGVKD. V lost 4 bases and J lost 4; bases outside the gene matches: 7. The CDR3 coding sequence is TGTGCCATCAGTGGGGACAGGGGGCGCGGTGGCACTGAAGCTTTCTTT. It is translated as CAISGDRGRGGTEAFF.

The V call is TRBV10-3, the J call TRBJ1-1; no reliable D call. V lost 5 bases and J 4 bases, leaving 11 bases between the germline ends. The germline V gene has CDR1 ENHRY and CDR2 SYGVKD. There are 13 residues in the CDR3. CDR3 DNA: TGTGCCATCAGTAGCCAGGAAGGCACTGAAGCTTTCTTT. Translating gives CAISSQEGTEAFF.

This clone was counted once. V and J are TRBV6-5 and TRBJ2-7, with 7 bases lining up with TRBD1. CDR1 and CDR2 (germline): MNHEY, SVGAGI. V shed 7 bases, J shed 4 bases, and the junction held 10 bases outside the gene matches. The CDR3 has 14 residues. The CDR3 region has the DNA TGTGCCAGCACCGCTCAGGGGGTTTTTTACGAGCAGTACTTC. Protein sequence: CASTAQGVFYEQYF.

The chain is built from TRBV12-3 or TRBV12-4 and TRBJ1-5, with D maybe TRBD1 (5 bases). The length of the CDR3 is 13 residues. V was cut by 5 bases and J by 3 bases, with 8 bases left in between. The CDR3 region is CASSDSDNQPQHF. Here the CDR3 DNA reads TGTGCCAGCAGTGACAGTGACAATCAGCCCCAGCATTTT.

This chain uses TRBV4-1 with TRBJ2-3; TRBD1 is a possible D gene (5 bases). This CDR3 is 16 amino acids long. Germline CDR1 reads MGHRA; CDR2 reads YSYEKL. Trimming shortened V by 1 base and J by 2 bases, and 13 bases separated the two germline ends. The CDR3 nucleotides read TGCGCCAGCAGCCAAGCAGGGCAAGCAGTCACAGATACGCAGTATTTT. This codes for CASSQAGQAVTDTQYF.

CDR3: CASSQVEGVLYEQYF. The DNA of the CDR3 is TGCGCCAGCAGCCAGGTTGAGGGGGTTCTCTACGAGCAGTACTTC. The chain joins TRBV4-1 to TRBJ2-7, with D possibly TRBD1 on 6 matching bases. The CDR3 sequence is 15 residues long. V lost 3 bases to trimming and J lost 3 bases, with 15 bases between them. Germline CDR1 and CDR2: MGHRA and YSYEKL.

The CDR3 spells CASSQDFGEKLFF. DNA for the CDR3: TGCGCCAGCAGCCAAGATTTCGGTGAAAAACTGTTTTTT. The chain links TRBV4-3 to TRBJ1-4, with D unresolved. Trimming removed 0 bases from V and 7 bases from J, with 6 bases in between. The germline CDR1 and CDR2 sequences are LGHNA and YSLEER. This CDR3 spans 13 amino acids.

The CDR3 region is CASTPKPGGYEQYF. The CDR3 nucleotides read TGTGCCAGCACCCCTAAGCCTGGGGGGTACGAGCAGTACTTC. V gene TRBV6-5 combines with J gene TRBJ2-7; D possibly corresponds to TRBD2 (6 bases). The CDR3 has 14 amino acids. V gave up 7 bases and J gave up 4 bases, with 17 bases separating them. Looked up from germline, CDR1 is MNHEY and CDR2 is SVGAGI.

The genes are TRBV29-1 and TRBJ2-7; maybe TRBD1 (5 bases). CDR1 is SQVTM, CDR2 ANQGSEA, per germline. Trimming took 1 base from V and 10 from J, leaving 11 bases between them. CDR3 size: 11 residues. This chain's CDR3 is CSVEVVDRQYF. DNA of the CDR3: TGCAGCGTTGAAGTCGTAGACAGACAGTACTTC.

The chain employs TRBV25-1 and TRBJ2-5, with 10 bases fitting TRBD1. CDR3 length: 15 amino acids. Trimming took 4 bases from V and 5 from J; bases not matched to a gene: 7. Germline V CDR1 and CDR2: MGHDK, SYGVNS. The CDR3 reads CASSATGTGEETQYF. The DNA for the CDR3 is TGTGCCAGCAGTGCGACCGGGACAGGGGAGGAGACCCAGTACTTC.

This chain joins TRBV27 and TRBJ1-2; D gene uncertain. Deletions cut 5 bases from V and 4 bases from J, with 11 bases between. The CDR3 is 13 residues long. CDR1 is MNHEY and CDR2 is SMNVEV in the germline V gene (reference sequence). In DNA form, the CDR3 reads TGTGCCAGCAGTCCAACTTTCCCCTATGGCTACACCTTC. It codes for CASSPTFPYGYTF.